This TCR beta chain was identified in a study of T cells in Graves' hyperthyroidism and ophthalmopathy. Findings and limits, study-wide: Among clonotypes expanded in thyroid above 0.001, most were also found in blood.

The junction had 8 bases not matched to a gene; V was cut back by 5 bases and J by 6 bases. CDR3 length: 15 amino acids. Germline CDR1 MDHEN, CDR2 SYDVKM. This clonotype was counted at least ten times. Its antigen is undetermined. Amplified regions were TCR beta CDR3 sequences from RNA transcripts. In the first-round RT-PCR of the TCR CDR3, the HTBI primer set was used. Via MiXCR, TCRdb re-called the multiplex PCR reads, giving one row per CDR3 protein. Of some 720,000 distinct CDR3 sequences in the sample, 15% to 20% were seen once. The TCR comes from a man aged 18 to 30 with Graves' hyperthyroidism. The chain carries TRBV28 and TRBJ2-7; 12 nucleotides match TRBD1. Input material: blood. The CDR3 nucleotides are TGTGCCAGCAGTCTGGGACAGGGGGCCCAGAGCGAGCAGTACTTC. It yields the protein CASSLGQGAQSEQYF.